This T cell receptor beta chain was profiled in a study of T cell repertoires in cytomegalovirus infection. Study-wide background: The public TCR beta signatures pointed to both CMV infection and matching HLA type.

In this sample, this clonotype turned up a few times. The CDR3 spans 14 residues. Germline V lookup: CDR1 MDHEN, CDR2 SYDVKM. Trimming removed 3 bases from V and 5 bases from J, with 13 bases in between. TCRdb re-derived calls from the reads in MiXCR, one entry per CDR3 protein. The table lists about 100,000 distinct CDR3 sequences, under 25% of them singletons, with about two fifths in the top ten. The chain combines TRBV28 with TRBJ2-5; D is undetermined. The sample comprised CD8+ T cells from PBMCs. The origin of this receptor is a human donor in good health (CMV status not recorded). Some clones in this sample may be carry-over from other donors' samples. CDR3 in amino acids: CASSFMAQRETQYF. The CDR3 DNA reads as TGTGCCAGCAGTTTCATGGCTCAGAGGGAGACCCAGTACTTC.